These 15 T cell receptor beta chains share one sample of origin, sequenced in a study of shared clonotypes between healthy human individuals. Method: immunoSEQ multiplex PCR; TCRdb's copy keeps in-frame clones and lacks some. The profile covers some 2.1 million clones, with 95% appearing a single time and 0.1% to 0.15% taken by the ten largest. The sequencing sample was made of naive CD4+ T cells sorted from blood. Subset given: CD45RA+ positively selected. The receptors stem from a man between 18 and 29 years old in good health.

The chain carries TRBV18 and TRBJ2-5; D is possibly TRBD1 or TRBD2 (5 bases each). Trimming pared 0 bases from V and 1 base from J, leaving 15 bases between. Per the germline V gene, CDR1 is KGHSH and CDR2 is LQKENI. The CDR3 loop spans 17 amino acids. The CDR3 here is CASSPPRGEQSQETQYF. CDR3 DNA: TGTGCCAGCTCACCACCGAGGGGTGAACAGTCCCAAGAGACCCAGTACTTC.

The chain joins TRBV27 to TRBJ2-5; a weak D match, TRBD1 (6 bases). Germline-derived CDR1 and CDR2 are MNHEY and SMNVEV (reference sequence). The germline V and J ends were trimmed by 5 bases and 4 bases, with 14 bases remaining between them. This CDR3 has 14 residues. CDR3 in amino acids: CASSRMGAIETQYF. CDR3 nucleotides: TGTGCCAGCAGTCGGATGGGGGCTATAGAGACCCAGTACTTC.

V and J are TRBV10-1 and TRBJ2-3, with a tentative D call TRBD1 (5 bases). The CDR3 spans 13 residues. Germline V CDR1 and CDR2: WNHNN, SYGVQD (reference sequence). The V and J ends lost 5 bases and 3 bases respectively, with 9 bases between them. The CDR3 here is CASSPQGTDTQYF. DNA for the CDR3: TGCGCCAGCAGTCCCCAGGGAACAGATACGCAGTATTTT.

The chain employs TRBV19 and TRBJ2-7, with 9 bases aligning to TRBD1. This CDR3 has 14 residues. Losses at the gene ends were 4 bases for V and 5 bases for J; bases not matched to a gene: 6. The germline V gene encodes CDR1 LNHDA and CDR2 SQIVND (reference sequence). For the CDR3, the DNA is TGTGCCAGTAGTACCCGGGACAGGGTCCACGAGCAGTACTTC. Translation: CASSTRDRVHEQYF.

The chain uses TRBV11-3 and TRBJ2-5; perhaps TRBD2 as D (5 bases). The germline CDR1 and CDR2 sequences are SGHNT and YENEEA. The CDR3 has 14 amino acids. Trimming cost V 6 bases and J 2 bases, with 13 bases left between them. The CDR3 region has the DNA TGTGCCAGCAGTGCTCGGGATAAACAAGAGACCCAGTACTTC. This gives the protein CASSARDKQETQYF. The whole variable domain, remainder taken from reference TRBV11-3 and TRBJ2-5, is EAGVVQSPRYKIIEKKQPVAFWCNPISGHNTLYWYLQNLGQGPELLIRYENEEAVDDSQLPKDRFSAERLKGVDSTLKIQPAELGDSAVYLCASSARDKQETQYFGPGTRLLVL.

As DNA, the CDR3 is TGTGCCAGCAGCCCGGACAGTCATGAAAAACTGTTTTTT. It is translated as CASSPDSHEKLFF. The gene calls are TRBV5-8 and TRBJ1-4; D may be TRBD1 (6 bases). The V end was cut by 4 bases, the J end by 6 bases, with 10 bases between. CDR1 and CDR2 from the germline V gene are SGHTS and YDEGEE. This CDR3 is 13 amino acids long.

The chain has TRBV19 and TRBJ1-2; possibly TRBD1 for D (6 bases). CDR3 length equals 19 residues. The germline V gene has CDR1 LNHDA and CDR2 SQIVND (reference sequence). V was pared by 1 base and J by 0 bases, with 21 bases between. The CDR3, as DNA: TGTGCCAGTAGTATAGGAAAACAGATTGGGGGACAACCTAACTATGGCTACACCTTC. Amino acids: CASSIGKQIGGQPNYGYTF.

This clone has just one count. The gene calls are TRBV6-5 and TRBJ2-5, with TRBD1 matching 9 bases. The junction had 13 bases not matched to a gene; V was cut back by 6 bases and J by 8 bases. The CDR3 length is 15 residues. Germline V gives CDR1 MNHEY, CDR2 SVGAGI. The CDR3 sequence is CASSPGQGHRETQYF. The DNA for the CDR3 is TGTGCCAGCAGCCCCGGACAGGGGCATCGCGAAACCCAGTACTTC.

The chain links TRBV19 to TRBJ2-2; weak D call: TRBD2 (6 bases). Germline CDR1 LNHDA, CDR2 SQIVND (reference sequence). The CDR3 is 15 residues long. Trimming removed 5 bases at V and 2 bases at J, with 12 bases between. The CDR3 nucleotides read TGTGCCAGTAGTGCGGCGGGGACTAACACCGGGGAGCTGTTTTTT. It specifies CASSAAGTNTGELFF.

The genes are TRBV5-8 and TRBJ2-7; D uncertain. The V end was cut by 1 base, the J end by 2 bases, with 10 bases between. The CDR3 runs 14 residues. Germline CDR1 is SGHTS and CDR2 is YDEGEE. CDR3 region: CASSLYRTAYEQYF. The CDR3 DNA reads TGTGCCAGCAGCTTGTATCGCACGGCCTACGAGCAGTACTTC.

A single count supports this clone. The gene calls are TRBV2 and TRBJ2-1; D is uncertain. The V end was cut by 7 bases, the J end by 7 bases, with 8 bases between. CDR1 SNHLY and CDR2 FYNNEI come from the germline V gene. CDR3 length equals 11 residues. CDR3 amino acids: CASKLRNEQFF. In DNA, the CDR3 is TGTGCCAGCAAATTGAGAAATGAGCAGTTCTTC.

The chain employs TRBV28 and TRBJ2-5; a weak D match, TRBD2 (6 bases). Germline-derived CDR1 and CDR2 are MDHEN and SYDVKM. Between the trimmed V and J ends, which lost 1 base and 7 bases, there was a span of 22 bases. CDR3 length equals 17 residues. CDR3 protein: CASSLLDSWVSGATQYF. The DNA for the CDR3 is TGTGCCAGCAGTTTATTAGACAGTTGGGTTAGCGGAGCGACCCAGTACTTC. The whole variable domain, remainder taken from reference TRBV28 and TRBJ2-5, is DVKVTQSSRYLVKRTGEKVFLECVQDMDHENMFWYRQDPGLGLRLIYFSYDVKMKEKGDIPEGYSVSREKKERFSLILESASTNQTSMYLCASSLLDSWVSGATQYFGPGTRLLVL.

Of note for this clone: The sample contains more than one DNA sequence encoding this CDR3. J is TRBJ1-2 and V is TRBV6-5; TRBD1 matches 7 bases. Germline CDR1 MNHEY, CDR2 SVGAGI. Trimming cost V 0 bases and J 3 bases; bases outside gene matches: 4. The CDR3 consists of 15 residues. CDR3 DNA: TGTGCCAGCAGTTACTCGGGAGGGGGCGACTATGGCTACACCTTC. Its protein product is CASSYSGGGDYGYTF.

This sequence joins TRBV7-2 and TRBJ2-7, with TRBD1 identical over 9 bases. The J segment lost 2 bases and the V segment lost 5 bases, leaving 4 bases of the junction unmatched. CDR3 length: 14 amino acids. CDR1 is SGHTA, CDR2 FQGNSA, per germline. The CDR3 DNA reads TGTGCCAGCAGCGGAAGACAGGGGGCCTACGAGCAGTACTTC. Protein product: CASSGRQGAYEQYF.

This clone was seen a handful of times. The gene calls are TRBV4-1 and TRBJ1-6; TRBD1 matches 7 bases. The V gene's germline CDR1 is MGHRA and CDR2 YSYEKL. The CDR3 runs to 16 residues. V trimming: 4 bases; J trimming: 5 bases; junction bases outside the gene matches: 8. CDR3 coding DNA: TGCGCCAGCAGCCTTCTTCCGGGACAGAATAATTCACCCCTCCACTTT. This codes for CASSLLPGQNNSPLHF.